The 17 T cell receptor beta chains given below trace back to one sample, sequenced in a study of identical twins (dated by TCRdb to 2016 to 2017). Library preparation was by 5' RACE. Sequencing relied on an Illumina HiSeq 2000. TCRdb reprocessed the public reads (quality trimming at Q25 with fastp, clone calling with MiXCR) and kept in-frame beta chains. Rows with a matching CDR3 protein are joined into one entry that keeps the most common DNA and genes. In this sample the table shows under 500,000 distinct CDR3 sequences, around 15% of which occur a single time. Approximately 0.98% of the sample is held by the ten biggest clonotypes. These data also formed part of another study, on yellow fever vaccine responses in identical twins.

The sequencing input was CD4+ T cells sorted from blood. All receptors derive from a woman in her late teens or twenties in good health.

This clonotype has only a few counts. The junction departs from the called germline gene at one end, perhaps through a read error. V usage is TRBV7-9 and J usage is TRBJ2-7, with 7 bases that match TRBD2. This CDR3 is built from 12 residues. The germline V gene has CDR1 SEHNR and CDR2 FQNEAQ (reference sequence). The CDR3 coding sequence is TGTGCCAGCAGCTTAGAGCGGGGAGTCTTTCTCTTC. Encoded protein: CASSLERGVFLF.

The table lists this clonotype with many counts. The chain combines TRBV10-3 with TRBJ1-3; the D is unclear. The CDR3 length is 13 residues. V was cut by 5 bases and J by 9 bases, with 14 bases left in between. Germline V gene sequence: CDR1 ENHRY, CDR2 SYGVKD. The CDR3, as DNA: TGTGCCATCAGTTCCGACCCCCGGGGCACCATATATTTT. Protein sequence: CAISSDPRGTIYF.

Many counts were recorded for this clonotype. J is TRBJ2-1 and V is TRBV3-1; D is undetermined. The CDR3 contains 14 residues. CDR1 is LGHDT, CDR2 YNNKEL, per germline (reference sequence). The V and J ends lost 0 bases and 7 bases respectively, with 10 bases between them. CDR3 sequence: CASSQDPTRNEQFF. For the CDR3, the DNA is TGTGCCAGCAGCCAAGATCCCACCCGGAATGAGCAGTTCTTC.

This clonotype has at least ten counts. The CDR3 sequence is CASSYSVGEQFF. The CDR3 DNA reads TGTGCCAGCAGTTACTCGGTGGGGGAGCAGTTCTTC. The chain has TRBV6-5 and TRBJ2-1, with no clear D. The CDR3 covers 12 residues. Germline CDR1 reads MNHEY; CDR2 reads SVGAGI. Trimming took off 0 bases at V and 10 bases at J, with 7 bases between the two ends.

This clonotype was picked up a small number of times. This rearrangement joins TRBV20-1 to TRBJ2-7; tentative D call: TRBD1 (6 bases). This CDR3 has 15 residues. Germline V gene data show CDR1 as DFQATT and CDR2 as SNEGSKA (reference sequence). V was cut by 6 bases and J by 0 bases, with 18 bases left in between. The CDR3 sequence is CSAETLRGGSYEQYF. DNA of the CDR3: TGCAGTGCCGAAACACTACGAGGGGGCTCCTACGAGCAGTACTTC.

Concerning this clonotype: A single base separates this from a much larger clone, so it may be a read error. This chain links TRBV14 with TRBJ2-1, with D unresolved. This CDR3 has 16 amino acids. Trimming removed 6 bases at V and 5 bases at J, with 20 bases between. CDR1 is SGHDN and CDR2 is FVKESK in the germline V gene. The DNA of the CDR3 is TGTGCCAGCAGTCCCGCTTTGAACCGGGTTCACAATGAGCAGTTCTTC. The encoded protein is CASSPALNRVHNEQFF.

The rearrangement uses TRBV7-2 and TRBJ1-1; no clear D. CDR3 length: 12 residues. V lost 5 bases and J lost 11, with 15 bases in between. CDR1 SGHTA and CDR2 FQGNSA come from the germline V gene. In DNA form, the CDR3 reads TGTGCCAGCAGCCCACCCAGGACGAGGGCTTTCTTT. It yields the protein CASSPPRTRAFF.

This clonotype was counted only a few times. CDR3 bases: TGTGCCACCAGCAGAGCGGGACTAGCGAAACCGAACACCGGGGAGCTGTTTTTT. This gives the protein CATSRAGLAKPNTGELFF. The chain recombines TRBV15 with TRBJ2-2; 10 nucleotides match TRBD2. Germline V gene sequence: CDR1 LNHNV, CDR2 YYDKDF (reference sequence). This CDR3 comprises 18 residues. The trim removed 1 base at V and 0 bases at J, leaving 5 bases unmatched.

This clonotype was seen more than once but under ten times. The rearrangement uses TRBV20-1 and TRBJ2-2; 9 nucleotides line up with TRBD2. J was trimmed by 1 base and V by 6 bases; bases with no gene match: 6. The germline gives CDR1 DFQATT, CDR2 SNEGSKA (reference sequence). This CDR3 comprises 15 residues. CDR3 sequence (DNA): TGCAGTGCGCAGCTAGCGGGGCGGAACACCGGGGAGCTGTTTTTT. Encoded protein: CSAQLAGRNTGELFF.

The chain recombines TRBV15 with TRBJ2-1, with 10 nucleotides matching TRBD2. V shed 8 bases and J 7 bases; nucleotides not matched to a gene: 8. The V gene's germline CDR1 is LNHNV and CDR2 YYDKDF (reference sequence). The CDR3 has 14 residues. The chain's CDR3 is CATGAGGPSNEQFF. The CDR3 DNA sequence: TGTGCCACCGGAGCGGGAGGGCCATCGAATGAGCAGTTCTTC.

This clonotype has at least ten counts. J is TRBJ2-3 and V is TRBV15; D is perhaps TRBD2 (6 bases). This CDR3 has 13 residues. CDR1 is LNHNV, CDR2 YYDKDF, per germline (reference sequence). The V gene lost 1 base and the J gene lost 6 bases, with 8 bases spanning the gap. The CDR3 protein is CATSRVGRDTQYF. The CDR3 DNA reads TGTGCCACCAGCAGAGTGGGGAGGGATACGCAGTATTTT.

This CDR3 reads CASSRADGELFF. In DNA, the CDR3 is TGTGCCAGCTCTCGCGCGGACGGGGAGCTGTTTTTT. The chain is built from TRBV18 and TRBJ2-2, with D hard to call. The CDR3 covers 12 residues. Per germline, CDR1 KGHSH and CDR2 LQKENI. V gave up 6 bases and J gave up 7 bases, with 9 bases separating them. Drawing the rest from reference TRBV18 and TRBJ2-2, the complete variable domain is NAGVMQNPRHLVRRRGQEARLRCSPMKGHSHVYWYRQLPEEGLKFMVYLQKENIIDESGMPKERFSAEFPKEGPSILRIQQVVRGDSAAYFCASSRADGELFFGEGSRLTVL.

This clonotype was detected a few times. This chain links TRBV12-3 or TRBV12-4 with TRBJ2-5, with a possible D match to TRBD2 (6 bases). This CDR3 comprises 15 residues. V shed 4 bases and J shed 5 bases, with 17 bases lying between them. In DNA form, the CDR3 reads TGTGCCAGCAGTTCCACCAGACTAGTTTTGGAGACCCAGTACTTC. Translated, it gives CASSSTRLVLETQYF.

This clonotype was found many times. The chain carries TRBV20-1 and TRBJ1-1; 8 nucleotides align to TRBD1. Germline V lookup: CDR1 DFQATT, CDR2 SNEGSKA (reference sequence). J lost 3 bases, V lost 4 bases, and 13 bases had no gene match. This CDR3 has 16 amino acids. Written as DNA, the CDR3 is TGCAGTGCTAAGCTAAGCGACAGGGGAAGTTACACTGAAGCTTTCTTT. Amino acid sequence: CSAKLSDRGSYTEAFF.

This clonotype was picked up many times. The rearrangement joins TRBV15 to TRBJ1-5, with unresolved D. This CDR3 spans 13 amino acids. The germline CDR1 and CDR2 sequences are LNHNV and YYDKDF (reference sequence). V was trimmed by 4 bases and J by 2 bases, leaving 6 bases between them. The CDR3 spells CATSNGGNQPQHF. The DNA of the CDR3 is TGTGCCACCAGCAACGGGGGCAATCAGCCCCAGCATTTT.

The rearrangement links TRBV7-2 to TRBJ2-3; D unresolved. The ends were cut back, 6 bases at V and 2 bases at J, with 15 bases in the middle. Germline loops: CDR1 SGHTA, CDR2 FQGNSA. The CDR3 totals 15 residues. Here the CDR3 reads CASRESGHSTDTQYF. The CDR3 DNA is TGTGCCAGCAGAGAATCGGGCCACTCCACAGATACGCAGTATTTT.

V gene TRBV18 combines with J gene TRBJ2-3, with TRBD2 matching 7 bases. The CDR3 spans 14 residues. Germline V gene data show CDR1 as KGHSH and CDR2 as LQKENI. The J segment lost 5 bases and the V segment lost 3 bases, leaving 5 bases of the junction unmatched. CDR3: CASSPEAGRDTQYF. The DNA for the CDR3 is TGTGCCAGCTCACCCGAAGCGGGAAGAGATACGCAGTATTTT.